This entry concerns a single T cell receptor beta chain. Its antigen is still unknown. The record has no base qualities; no much larger clone is one base away. This sample stems from a study of shared clonotypes between healthy human individuals (dated by TCRdb to the early 2020s). About the investigation overall: The cohort included a few men and a couple of women between 18 and 49 years of age. Libraries were prepared and TCR repertoires were sequenced by different laboratories using diverse techniques, in order to increase sequencing depth and limit assay-specific biases. Leukapheresis yielded between about 0.9 and 9.5 billion PBMCs per donor. Per donor, three plates each were used for CD4 naive and CD4 memory, two for CD8 naive, and one for CD8 memory. Blood TCR repertoires of a handful of healthy adults were deeply sequenced to estimate repertoire size and the extent of clonotype sharing between individuals. Broad study findings and their caveats: Clonotypes shared by all four sorted-subset donors showed higher generation probabilities than non-shared clonotypes. Because the study included a small number of donors, the genetic and exposure-history diversity represented was limited. Sharing across a few donors was observed for around 5% of naive CD4, about 4% of naive CD8, 2% to 2.5% of memory CD4, and around 0.4% of memory CD8 clonotypes. Sampling was restricted to blood, and TCR repertoires in tissue are likely to differ from TCR repertoires in blood. Pairwise subsampling indicated that sequencing depth was expected to affect the degree of clonotype sharing among donors. Even with the large sequencing depth, rarefaction of the sorted-subset datasets indicated that sequencing was incomplete. Estimated clonotype richness was generally larger for naive than for memory subsets.

Donors were healthy HIV-negative adults with no recently reported acute infections or vaccinations. Only Caucasian adults living in Nashville, Tennessee, USA were represented among the donors. CD4+ T cells were enriched through magnetic negative selection, after which naive cells were positively selected on CD45RA and the remaining negative fraction served as the memory subset. After blood collection by leukapheresis, PBMCs were isolated using Ficoll-Histopaque density gradient centrifugation and then cryopreserved in the vapor phase of liquid nitrogen. Purity and quantity of every magnetically sorted T cell population were checked by analytical flow cytometry. Genomic DNA was isolated from every sorted fraction and measured by UV absorbance on a Nanodrop 2000c. From the germline V gene, CDR1 is SGHTA and CDR2 is FQGTGA. From the cysteine up to the phenylalanine, the CDR3 has a length of 15 residues. The sequence is cut down to CDR3 DNA, 45 bases in frame from base 1. Ends trimmed: V by 4 bases, J by 4 bases; bases unmatched to a gene: 8.

Using the deep immunoSEQ assay, multiplex PCR amplified TCR CDR3 regions from genomic DNA. Extracted genomic DNA from each cell subset was spread evenly across all wells of several immunoSEQ 96-well plates, with each plate serving as a replicate. For sorted subsets, around 200 ng genomic DNA, equal to tens of thousands of T cell genomes, was loaded into each replicate PCR. Purified libraries were measured with a Qubit 3.0 fluorometer, size-checked on a Bioanalyzer 2100, and measured again with the KAPA Library Quantification kit. Each immunoSEQ 96-well plate was sequenced on its own single-read 150-cycle Illumina NextSeq 550 flow cell. Per the original workflow: Because the immunoSEQ output held only junctional sequences and lacked quality scores, the filtering could not match the filtering applied to full-length reads. Sequences were annotated with PyIR, a Python wrapper for IgBLAST v1.9, and V/J genes and CDR3 were assigned using IMGT germline references. Reads were removed for weak V/J assignments (E-value above 1e-6), missing CDR3, stop codons, out-of-frame junctions, or ambiguous translated residues. V3J clonotypes were defined by identical inferred V gene, J gene, and CDR3 amino acid sequence. The percentage overlap between two repertoires was calculated by dividing the number of shared unique clonotypes by the size of the smaller repertoire. RTK rarefaction, the Chao1 estimator, and Recon v2.1 estimates of unobserved clonotypes were used to assess repertoire richness. OLGA was used to compute generation probabilities for all TCRbeta clonotypes that the gDNA method yielded from several donors. TCRdb stores this immuneACCESS table with in-frame sequences only. Part of the clones is absent; in the studies checked, under half of the shortfall reflects unresolved V genes, and no reason is known for the rest. That table is the source of V, J and clone size, and D and trimming were worked out from the DNA. The sample yields more than 850,000 clones; approximately 80% were counted once. Clones ranked in the top ten supply about 0.52% of the sample.

Input material: memory CD4+ T cells from PBMCs. The label giving this sample's cell subset or site can be read as: CD45RA-negative fraction. This receptor was obtained from a man between 18 and 35 years old in good health. Some clones in this sample may be carry-over from other donors' samples. In this chain, TRBV7-3 is recombined with TRBJ2-7, and 9 bases in between align with TRBD2. The sequence in DNA is TGTGCCAGCAGCTCCCAGGGGGGACTAGCTTACGAGCAGTACTTC. The resulting protein is CASSSQGGLAYEQYF.